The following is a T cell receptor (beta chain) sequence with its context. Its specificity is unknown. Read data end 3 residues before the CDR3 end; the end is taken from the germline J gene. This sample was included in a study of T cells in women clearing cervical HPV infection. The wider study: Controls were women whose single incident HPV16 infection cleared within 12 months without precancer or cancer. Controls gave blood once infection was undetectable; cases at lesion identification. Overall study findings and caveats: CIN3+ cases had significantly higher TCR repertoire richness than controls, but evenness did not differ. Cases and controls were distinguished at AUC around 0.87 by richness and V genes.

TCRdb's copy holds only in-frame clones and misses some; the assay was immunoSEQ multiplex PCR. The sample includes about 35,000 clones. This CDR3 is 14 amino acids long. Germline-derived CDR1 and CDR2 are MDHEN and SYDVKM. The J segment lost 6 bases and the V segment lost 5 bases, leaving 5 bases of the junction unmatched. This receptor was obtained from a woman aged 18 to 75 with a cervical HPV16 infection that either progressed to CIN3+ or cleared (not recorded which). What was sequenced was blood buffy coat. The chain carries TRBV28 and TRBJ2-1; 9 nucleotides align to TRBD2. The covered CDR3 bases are TGTGCCAGCAGTATTAGCGGGAGCCGCAATGAG. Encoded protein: CASSISGSRNE. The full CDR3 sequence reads CASSISGSRNEQFF.